These 10 T cell receptor beta chains were sequenced from one sample in a study of response to subunit inactivated influenza vaccine. In TCRdb, the RT-PCR reads were re-called with MiXCR into one record per CDR3 protein. The repertoire holds 650,000 to 850,000 distinct CDR3 sequences, with roughly 14% as singletons. The sequencing here drew on PBMCs from blood, taken 14 to 15 days before vaccination. These receptor sequences come from a man aged 50-59 years who received an inactivated influenza vaccine.

J is TRBJ1-1 and V is TRBV30, with 11 nucleotides matching TRBD1. Germline trimming cut 0 bases from V and 2 bases from J; bases unmatched to any gene: 5. CDR1 and CDR2 from the germline V gene are GTSNPN and SVGIG (reference sequence). This CDR3 spans 16 amino acids. The CDR3 loop reads CAWSVGQGAVNTEAFF. The CDR3 region has the DNA TGTGCCTGGAGTGTAGGACAGGGGGCCGTCAACACTGAAGCTTTCTTT.

This clonotype turned up a few times. The chain recombines TRBV29-1 with TRBJ1-2, with D possibly matching TRBD1 (6 bases). Germline V lookup: CDR1 SQVTM, CDR2 ANQGSEA. There are 11 residues in the CDR3. Here the CDR3 DNA reads TGCAGTCTCGGGGGGGCGGATGGCTACACCTTC. Encoded protein: CSLGGADGYTF.

This clonotype was detected only a few times. This chain uses TRBV4-3 with TRBJ2-1; 12 bases match TRBD2. CDR3 size: 17 residues. Looked up from germline, CDR1 is LGHNA and CDR2 is YSLEER. Unmatched junction bases numbered 7, after V lost 1 base and J lost 6 bases. The CDR3 DNA reads as TGCGCCAGCAGCCAAGCCTCTAGCGGGGGGGACTCCAATGAGCAGTTCTTC. Amino acids: CASSQASSGGDSNEQFF.

V is TRBV20-1 and J is TRBJ2-1; 7 positions agree with TRBD2. This CDR3 spans 12 amino acids. CDR1 DFQATT and CDR2 SNEGSKA come from the germline V gene (reference sequence). V was clipped by 3 bases and J by 7 bases; unmatched bases: 3. The CDR3 is CSASRLANEQFF. CDR3 nucleotide sequence: TGCAGTGCTAGTCGACTAGCAAATGAGCAGTTCTTC.

The chain links TRBV28 to TRBJ2-1, with 10 bases aligning to TRBD2. The CDR3 runs to 15 residues. The germline V gene encodes CDR1 MDHEN and CDR2 SYDVKM. V trimming: 3 bases; J trimming: 8 bases; junction bases outside the gene matches: 7. This CDR3 reads CASSFLAGVMDEQFF. The CDR3 DNA is TGTGCCAGCAGTTTTCTAGCGGGAGTGATGGATGAGCAGTTCTTC.

The chain has TRBV20-1 and TRBJ2-5, with 12 bases aligning to TRBD2. CDR1 is DFQATT and CDR2 is SNEGSKA in the germline V gene (reference sequence). CDR3 length equals 16 residues. Trimming took 0 bases from V and 5 from J; bases not matched to a gene: 7. The CDR3 sequence is CSARELAGGYWETQYF. The CDR3 DNA follows: TGCAGTGCTAGAGAGCTAGCGGGGGGGTATTGGGAGACCCAGTACTTC.

This clonotype was seen only a few times. The chain uses TRBV5-1 and TRBJ2-3, with TRBD2 matching over 11 bases. This CDR3 has 15 amino acids. CDR1 and CDR2 (germline): SGHRS, YFSETQ. Losses at the gene ends were 2 bases for V and 4 bases for J; bases not matched to a gene: 3. The CDR3 is CASSFSGRGPDTQYF. The CDR3 DNA is TGCGCCAGCAGCTTTAGCGGGAGGGGGCCAGATACGCAGTATTTT. Filled out from reference TRBV5-1 and TRBJ2-3, the complete variable domain reads KAGVTQTPRYLIKTRGQQVTLSCSPISGHRSVSWYQQTPGQGLQFLFEYFSETQRNKGNFPGRFSGRQFSNSRSEMNVSTLELGDSALYLCASSFSGRGPDTQYFGPGTRLTVL.

This clonotype was seen a handful of times. The chain is built from TRBV20-1 and TRBJ2-1; either TRBD1 or TRBD2 may fit D (5 bases each). Trimming shortened V by 6 bases and J by 5 bases, and 17 bases separated the two germline ends. CDR1 is DFQATT and CDR2 is SNEGSKA in the germline V gene (reference sequence). This CDR3 contains 14 residues. CDR3 protein: CSARTPTRDNEQFF. CDR3 in DNA: TGCAGTGCCCGGACACCCACGAGGGACAATGAGCAGTTCTTC.

This clonotype was detected many times. This chain joins TRBV6-1 and TRBJ2-7; D ambiguous. Germline CDR1 and CDR2: MNHNS and SASEGT. The CDR3 spans 12 residues. Trimming shortened V by 0 bases and J by 4 bases, and 4 bases separated the two germline ends. The CDR3 sequence: CASSEAGYEQYF. CDR3 in DNA: TGTGCCAGCAGTGAAGCGGGATACGAGCAGTACTTC.

This clonotype has ten or more counts. The rearrangement links TRBV4-3 to TRBJ2-3; 9 bases map to TRBD1. This CDR3 has 18 amino acids. Trimming at V came to 1 base and at J to 2 bases, leaving 10 bases not matched to a gene. CDR1 LGHNA and CDR2 YSLEER come from the germline V gene. The CDR3 DNA reads as TGCGCCAGCAGCCAAGTCTCAACAGGGGGCTTTTTCACAGATACGCAGTATTTT. Its protein is CASSQVSTGGFFTDTQYF.